These 17 T cell receptor beta chains originate from one sample sequenced in a study of cytomegalovirus exposure and HLA in healthy donors. The PCR contained 60 Vbeta and 13 Jbeta primers. The protocol was immunoSEQ multiplex PCR, while the TCRdb copy is restricted to in-frame clones and leaves out a portion. The table lists 150,000 to 200,000 clones, 70% to 80% of them singletons. Specimen: PBMCs. The receptor source for this set is a man aged 18 to 35 in good health and CMV-seronegative.

V gene TRBV7-9 combines with J gene TRBJ2-1, with TRBD2 identical over 7 bases. The germline gives CDR1 SEHNR, CDR2 FQNEAQ (reference sequence). Trimming took 1 base from V and 6 from J; bases not matched to a gene: 6. The CDR3 has 15 amino acids. CDR3 sequence: CASSLGSGLVNEQFF. The DNA for the CDR3 is TGTGCCAGCAGCTTAGGGAGCGGACTAGTCAATGAGCAGTTCTTC.

V usage is TRBV6-1 and J usage is TRBJ1-1, with D uncertain. The germline CDR1 and CDR2 sequences are MNHNS and SASEGT. The V gene lost 4 bases and the J gene lost 1 base, with 13 bases spanning the gap. The CDR3 is made up of 15 amino acids. The CDR3 protein is CASSGALNGNTEAFF. CDR3 DNA sequence: TGTGCCAGCAGTGGGGCCCTCAACGGGAACACTGAAGCTTTCTTT.

The genes are TRBV20-1 and TRBJ2-7, with unresolved D. CDR1 is DFQATT and CDR2 is SNEGSKA in the germline V gene (reference sequence). Trimming took 4 bases from V and 3 from J, leaving 4 bases between them. This CDR3 is 10 amino acids long. For the CDR3, the DNA is TGCAGTGCTAATTACTACGAGCAGTACTTC. Its translation is CSANYYEQYF.

This chain joins TRBV28 and TRBJ1-1; no clear D gene. V lost 10 bases to trimming and J lost 5 bases, with 17 bases between them. The CDR3 loop spans 13 amino acids. Germline CDR1 reads MDHEN; CDR2 reads SYDVKM. CDR3 DNA: TGTGCCACGGTATCCCAATTCGGGACTGAAGCTTTCTTT. As protein: CATVSQFGTEAFF.

This clone was observed a handful of times. The chain has TRBV6-6 and TRBJ1-1; D is possibly TRBD1 (6 bases). The CDR3 totals 12 residues. V dropped 9 bases and J dropped 1 base, with 9 bases sitting between them. The germline CDR1 and CDR2 sequences are MNHNY and SVGAGI (reference sequence). The CDR3: CASDRTNTEAFF. The CDR3 DNA sequence: TGTGCCAGTGACAGGACGAACACTGAAGCTTTCTTT.

The CDR3, as DNA: TGTGCCAGCAGTGGATTTCCGGGGACTGAAGCTTTCTTT. It specifies CASSGFPGTEAFF. J is TRBJ1-1 and V is TRBV6-4; D is ambiguous. V dropped 4 bases and J dropped 5 bases, with 11 bases sitting between them. The CDR3 sequence is 13 residues long. Germline V gene sequence: CDR1 MRHNA, CDR2 SNTAGT.

The rearrangement uses TRBV7-9 and TRBJ1-2; no clear D gene. V gave up 7 bases and J gave up 0 bases, with 18 bases separating them. CDR1 and CDR2 from the germline V gene are SEHNR and FQNEAQ (reference sequence). The CDR3 is 16 residues long. The CDR3 coding sequence is TGTGCCAGCACCGAATCACACAGTGCCTCTAACTATGGCTACACCTTC. Translation gives CASTESHSASNYGYTF. The whole variable domain, filled in from reference TRBV7-9 and TRBJ1-2, reads DTGVSQNPRHKITKRGQNVTFRCDPISEHNRLYWYRQTLGQGPEFLTYFQNEAQLEKSRLLSDRFSAERPKGSFSTLEIQRTEQGDSAMYLCASTESHSASNYGYTFGSGTRLTVV.

The J gene is TRBJ2-5, the V gene TRBV5-4; TRBD2 matches at 8 bases. CDR1 is SGHNT, CDR2 YYREEE, per germline (reference sequence). The V segment lost 5 bases and the J segment 2 bases; nucleotides outside the gene matches: 5. The CDR3 contains 14 residues. CDR3 protein: CASRRTGGQETQYF. CDR3 DNA sequence: TGTGCCAGCAGGAGAACGGGGGGGCAAGAGACCCAGTACTTC.

This clone was seen only once. The CDR3 sequence is CASSFPPLAGQETQYF. Written as DNA, the CDR3 is TGTGCCAGCAGCTTCCCCCCTCTAGCGGGCCAAGAGACCCAGTACTTC. This chain connects TRBV21-1 to TRBJ2-5; the D call in the table, TRBD2, was not verified against the DNA. TRBV21-1 is classified as a pseudogene. This CDR3 has 16 amino acids.

This clone appeared a few times. The J gene is TRBJ1-1, the V gene TRBV10-1, with a possible D match to TRBD1 (6 bases). Germline CDR1 is WNHNN and CDR2 is SYGVQD (reference sequence). V gave up 8 bases and J gave up 0 bases, with 13 bases separating them. This CDR3 spans 14 amino acids. CDR3 coding DNA: TGCGCCAGCGGAAGACAGGACCTGAACACTGAAGCTTTCTTT. This sequence encodes CASGRQDLNTEAFF.

The chain employs TRBV5-1 and TRBJ2-1; TRBD2 aligns across 8 bases. CDR1 and CDR2 (germline): SGHRS, YFSETQ. The CDR3 runs to 17 residues. Trimming took 8 bases from V and 6 from J; bases not matched to a gene: 19. CDR3 nucleotide sequence: TGCGCCAGTGCATCTATCGGGCGGGGGGCCTACATCAATGAGCAGTTCTTC. Amino acids: CASASIGRGAYINEQFF.

This rearrangement joins TRBV30 to TRBJ2-3; possible D gene TRBD1, 6 bases. The V end was cut by 2 bases, the J end by 3 bases, with 12 bases between. From germline, CDR1 is GTSNPN and CDR2 SVGIG (reference sequence). This CDR3 region has 14 residues. For the CDR3, the DNA is TGTGCCTGGAGTTTTACAGGGTCGACAGATACGCAGTATTTT. Translated, it gives CAWSFTGSTDTQYF.

The chain is built from TRBV9 and TRBJ2-3; D gene ambiguous. The germline V gene encodes CDR1 SGDLS and CDR2 YYNGEE. This CDR3 contains 15 residues. V was clipped by 4 bases and J by 3 bases, with 15 bases between them. The CDR3 spells CASSTGSAGTDTQYF. The CDR3 DNA follows: TGTGCCAGCAGCACCGGATCGGCCGGGACAGATACGCAGTATTTT.

This clone was observed once. The V gene is TRBV4-2, the J gene TRBJ2-1; 11 nucleotides match TRBD2. The V gene end was trimmed by 3 bases and the J gene end by 6 bases; junction bases not matched to a gene: 4. The CDR3 has 15 amino acids. The germline CDR1 and CDR2 sequences are LGHNA and YNFKEQ. This CDR3 is CASSHSGGAANEQFF. The CDR3 DNA reads TGTGCCAGCAGCCATAGCGGGGGGGCCGCCAATGAGCAGTTCTTC.

A note on this clone: The junction and the germline gene differ at one end; a read error may be behind it. Other nucleotide sequences in the sample specify the same CDR3. V usage is TRBV9 and J usage is TRBJ2-7, with 8 bases identical to TRBD2. Per germline, CDR1 SGDLS and CDR2 YYNGEE. This CDR3 is built from 16 residues. Here the CDR3 reads CASSVAPAGGGDEQYF. CDR3 coding DNA: TGTGCTAGCAGCGTAGCTCCGGCGGGGGGCGGGGACGAGCAGTACTTC.

The chain carries TRBV6-6 and TRBJ2-1, with TRBD2 identical over 9 bases. CDR1 MNHNY and CDR2 SVGAGI come from the germline V gene (reference sequence). The ends lost 6 bases at V and 2 bases at J; junction bases unmatched: 8. This CDR3 comprises 16 residues. The CDR3 coding sequence is TGTGCCAGCAGCCCCCGTAGCGGGGGAACCTACAATGAGCAGTTCTTC. It encodes CASSPRSGGTYNEQFF.

In its sample, this clone was seen a few times. The chain carries TRBV10-3 and TRBJ2-3; 9 bases fit TRBD1. Trimming at V came to 8 bases and at J to 3 bases, leaving 12 bases not matched to a gene. Germline V CDR1 and CDR2: ENHRY, SYGVKD. CDR3 size: 16 residues. The CDR3 here is CAIRPAGTGKTDTQYF. CDR3 coding DNA: TGTGCCATCCGGCCCGCCGGGACAGGGAAAACAGATACGCAGTATTTT.